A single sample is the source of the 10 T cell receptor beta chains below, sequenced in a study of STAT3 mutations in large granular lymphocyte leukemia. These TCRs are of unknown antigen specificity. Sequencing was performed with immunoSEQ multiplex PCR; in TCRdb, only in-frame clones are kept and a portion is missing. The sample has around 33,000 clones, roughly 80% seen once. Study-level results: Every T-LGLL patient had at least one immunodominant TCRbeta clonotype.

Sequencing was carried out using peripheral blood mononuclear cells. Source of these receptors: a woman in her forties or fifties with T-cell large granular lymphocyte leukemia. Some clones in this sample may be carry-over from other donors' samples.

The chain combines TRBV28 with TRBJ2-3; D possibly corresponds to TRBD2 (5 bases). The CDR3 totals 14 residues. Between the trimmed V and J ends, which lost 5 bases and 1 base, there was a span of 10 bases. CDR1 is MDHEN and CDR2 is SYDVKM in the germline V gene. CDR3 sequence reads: CASSLAPRTDTQYF. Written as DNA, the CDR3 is TGTGCCAGCAGTCTAGCTCCCCGCACAGATACGCAGTATTTT.

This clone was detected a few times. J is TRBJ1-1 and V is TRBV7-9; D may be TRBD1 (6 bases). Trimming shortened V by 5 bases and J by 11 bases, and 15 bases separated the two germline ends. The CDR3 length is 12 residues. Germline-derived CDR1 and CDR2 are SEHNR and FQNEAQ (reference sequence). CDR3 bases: TGTGCCAGCAGCGTCCAGGGACATGGGGCTTTCTTT. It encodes CASSVQGHGAFF.

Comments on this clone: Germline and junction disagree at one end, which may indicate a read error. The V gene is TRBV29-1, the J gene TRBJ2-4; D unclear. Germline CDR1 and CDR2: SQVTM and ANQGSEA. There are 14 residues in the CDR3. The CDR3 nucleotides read TGCAGCGTTAAAGACATTCTAGCCAAAAACATTCAGTACTTC. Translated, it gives CSVKDILAKNIQYF.

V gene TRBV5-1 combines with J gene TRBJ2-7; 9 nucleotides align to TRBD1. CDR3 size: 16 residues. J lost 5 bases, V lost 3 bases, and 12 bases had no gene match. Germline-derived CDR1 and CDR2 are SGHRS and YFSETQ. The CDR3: CASSSPQGQGSHEQYF. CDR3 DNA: TGCGCCAGCAGCTCCCCCCAGGGACAGGGTTCGCACGAGCAGTACTTC.

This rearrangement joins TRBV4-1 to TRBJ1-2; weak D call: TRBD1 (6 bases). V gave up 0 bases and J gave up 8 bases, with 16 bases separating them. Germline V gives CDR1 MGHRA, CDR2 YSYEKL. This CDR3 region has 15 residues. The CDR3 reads CASSQESGATRGYTF. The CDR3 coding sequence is TGCGCCAGCAGCCAAGAGTCGGGGGCCACGAGGGGCTACACCTTC.

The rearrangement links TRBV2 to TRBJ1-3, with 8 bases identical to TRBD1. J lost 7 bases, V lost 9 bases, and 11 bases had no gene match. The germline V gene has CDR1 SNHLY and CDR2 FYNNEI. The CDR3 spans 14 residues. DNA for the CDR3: TGTGCCAGTGGACAGGGAGACTTGGAGAACACCATATATTTT. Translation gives CASGQGDLENTIYF.

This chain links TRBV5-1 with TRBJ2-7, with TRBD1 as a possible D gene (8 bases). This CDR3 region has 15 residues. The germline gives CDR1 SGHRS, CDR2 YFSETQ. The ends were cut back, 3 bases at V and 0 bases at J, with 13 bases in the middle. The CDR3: CASSSNRGGSYEQYF. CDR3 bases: TGCGCCAGCAGCTCCAACAGGGGGGGCTCCTACGAGCAGTACTTC.

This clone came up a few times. The CDR3 protein is CASSLGYRANTEAFF. The CDR3 DNA sequence: TGTGCCAGCAGCTTAGGGTACAGGGCGAACACTGAAGCTTTCTTT. The chain employs TRBV7-6 and TRBJ1-1; the D gene is possibly TRBD1 (6 bases). Germline V CDR1 and CDR2: SGHVS, FNYEAQ. The CDR3 totals 15 residues. V lost 1 base to trimming and J lost 1 base, with 10 bases between them.

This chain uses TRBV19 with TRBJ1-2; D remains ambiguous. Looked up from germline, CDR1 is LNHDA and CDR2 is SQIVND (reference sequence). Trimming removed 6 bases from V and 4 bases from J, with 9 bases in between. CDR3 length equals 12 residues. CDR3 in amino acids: CASREQGYGYTF. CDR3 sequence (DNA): TGTGCCAGTAGGGAACAAGGCTATGGCTACACCTTC.

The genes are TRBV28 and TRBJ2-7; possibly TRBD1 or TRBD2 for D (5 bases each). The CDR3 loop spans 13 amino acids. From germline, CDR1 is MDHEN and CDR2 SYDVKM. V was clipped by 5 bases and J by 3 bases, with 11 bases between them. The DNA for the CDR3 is TGTGCCAGCAGTCTGGGACCTCTCTACGAGCAGTACTTC. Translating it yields CASSLGPLYEQYF.